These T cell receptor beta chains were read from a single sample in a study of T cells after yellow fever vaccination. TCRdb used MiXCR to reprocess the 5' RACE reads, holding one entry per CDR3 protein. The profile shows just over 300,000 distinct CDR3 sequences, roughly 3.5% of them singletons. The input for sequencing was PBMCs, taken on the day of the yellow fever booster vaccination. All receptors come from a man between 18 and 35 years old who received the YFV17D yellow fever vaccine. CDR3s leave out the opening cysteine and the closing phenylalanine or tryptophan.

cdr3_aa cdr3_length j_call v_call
ASKRGTNSYEQY 12 TRBJ2-7 TRBV2
SAGEGQGRNTIY 12 TRBJ1-3 TRBV20-1
ASSWDRTGGHTEAF 14 TRBJ1-1 TRBV5-1
ASSQDSAGRNTIY 13 TRBJ1-3 TRBV4-3
ASSLGRLVYNEQF 13 TRBJ2-1 TRBV7-9
ASRGGLPEAF 10 TRBJ1-1 TRBV4-2
ASSPRPDPNTGELF 14 TRBJ2-2 TRBV18
ASSSYRVGANVLT 13 TRBJ2-6 TRBV7-2
ASSQLFGSGANVLT 14 TRBJ2-6 TRBV5-4
ASSFRGKETQY 11 TRBJ2-5 TRBV7-2
ASSANREYEQY 11 TRBJ2-7 TRBV7-9
ASSLARSGYT 10 TRBJ1-2 TRBV7-9
ASSLGPGTPRTDTQY 15 TRBJ2-3 TRBV5-6
ASSLRGPTGETQY 13 TRBJ2-5 TRBV11-2
ASSGTGVEEQY 11 TRBJ2-7 TRBV12-3/TRBV12-4
ASSADLETQY 10 TRBJ2-5 TRBV3-1
ASSPGTGALNEQF 13 TRBJ2-1 TRBV4-3
ASSFNRDRGSVTEAF 15 TRBJ1-1 TRBV5-1
ASSQFGEQF 9 TRBJ2-1 TRBV10-2
ASSPYNENEQF 11 TRBJ2-1 TRBV5-6
ASTGDQETQY 10 TRBJ2-5 TRBV5-1
ASSSPPPGTGYTDTQY 16 TRBJ2-3 TRBV7-9
SVNYRDGPYEQY 12 TRBJ2-7 TRBV29-1
ASSLAEAPPGEQF 13 TRBJ2-1 TRBV11-2
ASNFDSLYGYT 11 TRBJ1-2 TRBV28
ASSRGLAGVQETQY 14 TRBJ2-5 TRBV5-1
ATGLLRGVYETQY 13 TRBJ2-5 TRBV6-2/TRBV6-3
ASFSRVTTGELF 12 TRBJ2-2 TRBV6-6
ASMFSGGVGEQF 12 TRBJ2-1 TRBV12-3/TRBV12-4
ASSPQGRSETQY 12 TRBJ2-5 TRBV18
ASSFSGGNTDTQY 13 TRBJ2-3 TRBV5-1
ASSLEYAGYTYGYT 14 TRBJ1-2 TRBV5-1
SAIGPGAQETQY 12 TRBJ2-5 TRBV20-1
ASNAQGPAYGYT 12 TRBJ1-2 TRBV18